This T cell receptor beta chain was captured in a study of T cells in Graves' hyperthyroidism and ophthalmopathy. Notes on the study in general: Most thyroid clonotypes expanded above 0.001 were also detected in blood.

Diagnosis rested on symptoms, serum thyroxine and TRAb, thyroid ultrasound, and orbital computed tomography. Fresh peripheral blood, about 9.6 ml, yielded the PBMCs. TCR beta CDR3 region amplification was performed from RNA transcripts. TCR CDR3 regions were first amplified by RT-PCR with HTBI primers. One entry per CDR3 protein results from TCRdb running MiXCR on the multiplex PCR reads. Of about 420,000 distinct CDR3 sequences listed, 15% to 18% are singletons. CDR1 is MNHNS, CDR2 SASEGT, per germline. The V and J ends lost 5 bases and 9 bases respectively, with 17 bases between them. The CDR3 has 15 residues. This clonotype was counted a few times. Its antigen is currently unknown.

The sample comprised blood. J is TRBJ1-6 and V is TRBV6-1; TRBD1 is a possible D gene (6 bases). This TCR came from a woman under 30 with Graves' hyperthyroidism. CDR3 DNA sequence: TGTGCCAGCAGTTCGCCCACAGGGTTCAGTTCACCCCTCCACTTT. Protein: CASSSPTGFSSPLHF.